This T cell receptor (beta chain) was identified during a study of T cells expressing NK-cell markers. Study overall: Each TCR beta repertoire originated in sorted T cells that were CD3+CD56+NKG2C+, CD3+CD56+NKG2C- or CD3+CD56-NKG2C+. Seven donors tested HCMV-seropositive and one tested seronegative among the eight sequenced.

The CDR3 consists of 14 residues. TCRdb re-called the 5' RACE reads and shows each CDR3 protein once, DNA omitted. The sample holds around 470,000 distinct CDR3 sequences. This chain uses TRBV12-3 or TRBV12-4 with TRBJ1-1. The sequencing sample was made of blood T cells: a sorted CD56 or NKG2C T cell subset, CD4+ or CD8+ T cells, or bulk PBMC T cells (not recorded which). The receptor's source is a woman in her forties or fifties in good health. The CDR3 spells CASGRSSGVTEAFF.